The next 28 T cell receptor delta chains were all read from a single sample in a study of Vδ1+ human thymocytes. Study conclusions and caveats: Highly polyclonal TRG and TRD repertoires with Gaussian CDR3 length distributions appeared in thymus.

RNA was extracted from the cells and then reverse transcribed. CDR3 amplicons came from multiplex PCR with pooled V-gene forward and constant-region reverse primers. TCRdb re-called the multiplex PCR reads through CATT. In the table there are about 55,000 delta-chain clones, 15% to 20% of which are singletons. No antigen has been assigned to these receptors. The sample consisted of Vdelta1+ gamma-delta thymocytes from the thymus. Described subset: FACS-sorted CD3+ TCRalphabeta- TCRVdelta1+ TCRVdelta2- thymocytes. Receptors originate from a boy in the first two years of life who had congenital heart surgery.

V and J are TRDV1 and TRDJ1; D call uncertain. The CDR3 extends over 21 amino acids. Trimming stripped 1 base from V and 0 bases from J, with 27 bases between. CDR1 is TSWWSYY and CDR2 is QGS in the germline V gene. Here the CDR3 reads CALGEHKKNPLPSTYTDKLIF. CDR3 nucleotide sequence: TGTGCTCTTGGGGAACACAAGAAAAATCCCCTCCCCTCAACGTACACCGATAAACTCATCTTT.

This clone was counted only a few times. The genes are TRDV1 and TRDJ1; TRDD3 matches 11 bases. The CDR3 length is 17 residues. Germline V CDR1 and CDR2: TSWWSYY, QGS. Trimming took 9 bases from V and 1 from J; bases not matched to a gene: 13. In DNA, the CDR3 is TGTGCTCTGAATTACGTCCTGGGGGATACTGCCACCGATAAACTCATCTTT. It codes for CALNYVLGDTATDKLIF.

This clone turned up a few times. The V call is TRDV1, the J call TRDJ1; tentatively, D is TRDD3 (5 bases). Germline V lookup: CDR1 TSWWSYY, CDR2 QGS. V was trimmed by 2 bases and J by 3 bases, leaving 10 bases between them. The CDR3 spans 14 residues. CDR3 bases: TGTGCTCTTGGGGAATCCCACTGGCCCGATAAACTCATCTTT. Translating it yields CALGESHWPDKLIF.

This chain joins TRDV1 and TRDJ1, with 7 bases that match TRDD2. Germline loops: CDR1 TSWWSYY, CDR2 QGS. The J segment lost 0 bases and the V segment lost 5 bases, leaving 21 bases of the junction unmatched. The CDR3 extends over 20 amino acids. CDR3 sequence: CALGSRSYPFLGVHTDKLIF. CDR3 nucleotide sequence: TGTGCTCTTGGGTCCCGTTCCTACCCTTTCCTTGGGGTTCACACCGATAAACTCATCTTT.

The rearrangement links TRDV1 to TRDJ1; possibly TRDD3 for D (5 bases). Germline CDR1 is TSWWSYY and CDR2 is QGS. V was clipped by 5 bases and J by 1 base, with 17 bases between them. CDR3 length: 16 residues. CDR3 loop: CALGHLRGVCTDKLIF. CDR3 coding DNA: TGTGCTCTTGGGCATCTCCGGGGGGTGTGCACCGATAAACTCATCTTT.

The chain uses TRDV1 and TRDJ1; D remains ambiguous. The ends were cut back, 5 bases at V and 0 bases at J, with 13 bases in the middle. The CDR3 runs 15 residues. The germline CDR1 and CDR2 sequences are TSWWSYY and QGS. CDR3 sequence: CALGRDRYYTDKLIF. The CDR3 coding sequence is TGTGCTCTTGGGCGGGACAGATATTACACCGATAAACTCATCTTT.

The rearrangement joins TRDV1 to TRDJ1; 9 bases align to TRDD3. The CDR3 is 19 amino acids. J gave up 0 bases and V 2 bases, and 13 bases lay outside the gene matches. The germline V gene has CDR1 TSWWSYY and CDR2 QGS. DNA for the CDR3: TGTGCTCTTGGGGAAAGAAAACGGGGATACGCAAGGTACACCGATAAACTCATCTTT. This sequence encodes CALGERKRGYARYTDKLIF.

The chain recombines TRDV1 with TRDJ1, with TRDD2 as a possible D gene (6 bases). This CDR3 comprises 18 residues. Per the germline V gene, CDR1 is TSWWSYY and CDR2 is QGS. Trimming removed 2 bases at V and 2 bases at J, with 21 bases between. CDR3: CALGELSYAALPTDKLIF. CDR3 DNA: TGTGCTCTTGGGGAATTGTCCTACGCGGCGCTCCCAACCGATAAACTCATCTTT.

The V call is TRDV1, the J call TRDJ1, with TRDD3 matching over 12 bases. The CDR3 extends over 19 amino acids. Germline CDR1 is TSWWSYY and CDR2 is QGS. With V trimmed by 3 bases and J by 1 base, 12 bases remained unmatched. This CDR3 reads CALGDPSYWGIPGTDKLIF. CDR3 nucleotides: TGTGCTCTTGGGGATCCTAGTTACTGGGGGATACCTGGCACCGATAAACTCATCTTT.

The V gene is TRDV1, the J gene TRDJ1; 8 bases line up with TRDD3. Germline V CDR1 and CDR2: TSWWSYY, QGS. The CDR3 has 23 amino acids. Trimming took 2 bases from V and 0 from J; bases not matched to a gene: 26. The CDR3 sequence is CALGEFTLNRVWDTGGYTDKLIF. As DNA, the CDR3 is TGTGCTCTTGGGGAATTTACCCTCAATCGGGTGTGGGATACGGGGGGCTACACCGATAAACTCATCTTT.

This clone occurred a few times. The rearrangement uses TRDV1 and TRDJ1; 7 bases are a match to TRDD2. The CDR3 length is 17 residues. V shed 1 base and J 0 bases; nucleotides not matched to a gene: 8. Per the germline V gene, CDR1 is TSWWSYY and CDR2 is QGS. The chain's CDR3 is CALGEPFLRMYTDKLIF. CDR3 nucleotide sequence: TGTGCTCTTGGGGAACCTTTCCTACGGATGTACACCGATAAACTCATCTTT.

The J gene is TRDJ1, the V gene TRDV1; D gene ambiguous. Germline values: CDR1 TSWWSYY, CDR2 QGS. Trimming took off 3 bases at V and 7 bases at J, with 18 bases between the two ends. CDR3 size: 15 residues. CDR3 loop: CALGDPVGTPSKLIF. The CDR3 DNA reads TGTGCTCTTGGGGACCCCGTTGGTACCCCAAGTAAACTCATCTTT.

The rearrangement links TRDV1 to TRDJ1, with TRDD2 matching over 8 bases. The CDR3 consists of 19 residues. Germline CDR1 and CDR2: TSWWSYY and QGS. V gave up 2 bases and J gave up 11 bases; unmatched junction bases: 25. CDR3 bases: TGTGCTCTTGGGGAAAGCAATAGGTCTTCCTACCCCTTTACTGGACTGCTCATCTTT. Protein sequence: CALGESNRSSYPFTGLLIF.

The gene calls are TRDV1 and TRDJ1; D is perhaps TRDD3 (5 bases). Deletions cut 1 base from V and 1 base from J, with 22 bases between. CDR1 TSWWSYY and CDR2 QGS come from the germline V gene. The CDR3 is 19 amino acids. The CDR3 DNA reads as TGTGCTCTTGGGGAACGGAACTCCTGCTCAGGGGGGTCCACCGATAAACTCATCTTT. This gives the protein CALGERNSCSGGSTDKLIF.

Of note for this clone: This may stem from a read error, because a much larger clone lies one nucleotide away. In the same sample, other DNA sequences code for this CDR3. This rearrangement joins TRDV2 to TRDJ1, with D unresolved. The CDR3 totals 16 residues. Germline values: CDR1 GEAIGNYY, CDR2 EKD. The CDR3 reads CACDTGNRLYTDKLIF. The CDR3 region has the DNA TGTGCCTGTGACACCGGTAACCGGCTGTACACCGATAAGCTCATCTTT.

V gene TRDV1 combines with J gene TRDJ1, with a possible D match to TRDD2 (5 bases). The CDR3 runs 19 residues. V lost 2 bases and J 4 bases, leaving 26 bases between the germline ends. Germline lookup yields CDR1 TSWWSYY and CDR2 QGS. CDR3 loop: CALGEIRPTYDSSGDKLIF. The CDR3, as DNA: TGTGCTCTTGGGGAAATCCGACCTACGTACGATTCCTCCGGCGATAAACTCATCTTT.

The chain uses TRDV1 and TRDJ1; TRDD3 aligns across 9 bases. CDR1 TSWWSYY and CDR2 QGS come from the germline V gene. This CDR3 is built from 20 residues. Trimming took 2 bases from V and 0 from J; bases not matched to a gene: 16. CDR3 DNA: TGTGCTCTTGGGGAATCGTCCCCCTATCGGGGATACGCTTACACCGATAAACTCATCTTT. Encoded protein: CALGESSPYRGYAYTDKLIF.

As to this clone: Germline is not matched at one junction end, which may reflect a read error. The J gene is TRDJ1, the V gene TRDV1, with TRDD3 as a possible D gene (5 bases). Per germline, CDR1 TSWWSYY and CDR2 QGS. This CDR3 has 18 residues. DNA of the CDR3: TGTGCTCTTGCGGAACGGGGAGAAGTGATATTGTACACCGATAAACTCATCTTT. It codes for CALAERGEVILYTDKLIF.

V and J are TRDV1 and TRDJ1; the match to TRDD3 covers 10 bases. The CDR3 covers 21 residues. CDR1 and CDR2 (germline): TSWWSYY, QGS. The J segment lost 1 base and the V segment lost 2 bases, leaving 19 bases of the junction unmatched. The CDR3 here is CALGETRILGGYARPTDKLIF. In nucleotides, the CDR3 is TGTGCTCTTGGGGAAACTAGGATACTCGGGGGATACGCCCGTCCCACCGATAAACTCATCTTT.

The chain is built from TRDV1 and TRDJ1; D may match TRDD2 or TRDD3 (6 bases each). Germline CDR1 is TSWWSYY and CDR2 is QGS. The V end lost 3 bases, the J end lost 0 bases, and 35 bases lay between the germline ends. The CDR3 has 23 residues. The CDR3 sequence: CALGDPRRFLDKSWGPYTDKLIF. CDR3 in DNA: TGTGCTCTTGGGGACCCGAGGCGTTTCCTAGACAAGTCCTGGGGACCATACACCGATAAACTCATCTTT.

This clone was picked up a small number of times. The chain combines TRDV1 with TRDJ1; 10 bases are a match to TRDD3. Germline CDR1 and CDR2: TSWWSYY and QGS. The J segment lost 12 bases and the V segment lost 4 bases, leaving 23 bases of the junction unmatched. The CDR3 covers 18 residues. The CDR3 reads CALGASSTFRLGDKRIIF. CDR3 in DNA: TGTGCTCTTGGGGCGAGCTCAACCTTCCGTCTGGGGGATAAGAGAATCATCTTT.

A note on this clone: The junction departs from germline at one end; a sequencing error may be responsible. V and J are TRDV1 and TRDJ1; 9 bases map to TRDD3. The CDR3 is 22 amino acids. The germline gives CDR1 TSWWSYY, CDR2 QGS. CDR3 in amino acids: CAFGEFQSRVTGGPSYTDKLIF. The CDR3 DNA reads TGTGCTTTTGGGGAATTCCAGAGTAGGGTAACTGGGGGACCCTCATACACCGATAAACTCATCTTT.

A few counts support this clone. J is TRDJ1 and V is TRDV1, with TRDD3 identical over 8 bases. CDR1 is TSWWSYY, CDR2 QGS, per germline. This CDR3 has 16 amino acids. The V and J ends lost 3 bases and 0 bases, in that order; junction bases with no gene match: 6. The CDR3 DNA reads TGTGCTCTTGGGGATGCACTGGGGGTTTACACCGATAAACTCATCTTT. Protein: CALGDALGVYTDKLIF.

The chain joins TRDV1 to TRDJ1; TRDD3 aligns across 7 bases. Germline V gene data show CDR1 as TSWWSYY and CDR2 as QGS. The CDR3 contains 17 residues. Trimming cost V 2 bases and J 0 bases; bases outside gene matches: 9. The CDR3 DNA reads TGTGCTCTTGGGGAATTCTTTGGGGGACCGTACACCGATAAACTCATCTTT. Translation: CALGEFFGGPYTDKLIF.

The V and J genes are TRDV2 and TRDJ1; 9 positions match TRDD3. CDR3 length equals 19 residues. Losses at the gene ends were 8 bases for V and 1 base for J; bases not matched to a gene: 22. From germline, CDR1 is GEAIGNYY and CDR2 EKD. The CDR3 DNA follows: TGTGCCTTCCCATTTACTTACGAAGTCTGGGGGATTTGCACCGATAAACTCATCTTT. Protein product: CAFPFTYEVWGICTDKLIF.

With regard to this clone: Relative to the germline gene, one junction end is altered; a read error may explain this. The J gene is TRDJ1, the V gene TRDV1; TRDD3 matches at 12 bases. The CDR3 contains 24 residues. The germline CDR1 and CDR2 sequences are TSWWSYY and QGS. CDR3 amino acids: CALGELRYYHASPSYWGIPDKLIF. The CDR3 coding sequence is TGTGCCCTTGGGGAATTACGATACTATCACGCCTCCCCTTCGTACTGGGGGATACCCGATAAACTCATCTTT.

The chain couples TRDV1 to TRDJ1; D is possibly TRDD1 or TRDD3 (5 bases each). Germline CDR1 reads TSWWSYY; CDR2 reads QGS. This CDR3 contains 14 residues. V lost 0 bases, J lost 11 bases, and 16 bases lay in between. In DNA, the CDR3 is TGTGCTCTTGGGGAACTGTGGGGTAATAGCTGGCTCATCTTT. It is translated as CALGELWGNSWLIF.

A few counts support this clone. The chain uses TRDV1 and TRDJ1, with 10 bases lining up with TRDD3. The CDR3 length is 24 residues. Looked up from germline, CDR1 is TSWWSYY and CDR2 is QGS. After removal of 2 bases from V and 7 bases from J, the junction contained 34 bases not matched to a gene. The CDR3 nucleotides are TGTGCTCTTGGGGAATCCCAATCGACCCTTAAGTACTGGGGGATTCGTTCTCACGAAATTAAACTCATCTTT. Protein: CALGESQSTLKYWGIRSHEIKLIF.